This T cell receptor (beta chain) was obtained from a study of identical twins. There are 13 residues in the CDR3. Trimming took 8 bases from V and 6 from J; bases not matched to a gene: 6. Unique molecular identifiers were present on cDNA, and template switching added a universal primer site. TCRdb reanalysed the 5' RACE reads using MiXCR and keeps one entry per CDR3 protein. Here the sample spans some 710,000 distinct CDR3 sequences, 6% to 6.5% being singletons. The table lists this clonotype with a few counts. The source material was naive T cells sorted from blood. The gene calls are TRBV12-3 or TRBV12-4 and TRBJ2-7, with 11 bases matching TRBD1. This sequence was found in a man younger than 30 in good health. CDR3 nucleotides: TGTGCCAGCGGCCCGGGACAGGGGGGCGAGCAGTACTTC. Its translation is CASGPGQGGEQYF.